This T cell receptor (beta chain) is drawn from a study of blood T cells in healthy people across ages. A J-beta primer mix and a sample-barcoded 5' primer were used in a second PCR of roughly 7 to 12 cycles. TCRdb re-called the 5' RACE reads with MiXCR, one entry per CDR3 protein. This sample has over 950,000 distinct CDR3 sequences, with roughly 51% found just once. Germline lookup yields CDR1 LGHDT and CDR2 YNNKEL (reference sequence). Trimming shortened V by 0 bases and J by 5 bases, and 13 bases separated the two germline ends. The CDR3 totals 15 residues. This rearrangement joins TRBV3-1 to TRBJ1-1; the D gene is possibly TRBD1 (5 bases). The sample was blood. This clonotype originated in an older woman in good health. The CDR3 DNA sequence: TGTGCCAGCAGCCAAGAGGGGCGATGGGGTACTGAAGCTTTCTTT. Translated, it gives CASSQEGRWGTEAFF.